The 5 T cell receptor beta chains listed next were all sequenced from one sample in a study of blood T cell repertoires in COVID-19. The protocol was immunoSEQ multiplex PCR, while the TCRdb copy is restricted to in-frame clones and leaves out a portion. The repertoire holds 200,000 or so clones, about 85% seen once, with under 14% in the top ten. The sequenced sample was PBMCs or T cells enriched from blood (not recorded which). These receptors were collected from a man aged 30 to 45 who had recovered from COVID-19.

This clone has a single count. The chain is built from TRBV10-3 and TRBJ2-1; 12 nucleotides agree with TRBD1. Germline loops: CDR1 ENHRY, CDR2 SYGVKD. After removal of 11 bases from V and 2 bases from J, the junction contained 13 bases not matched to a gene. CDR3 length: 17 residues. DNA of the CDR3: TGTGCCGCGGCGGGACAGGGGGCCCCGATCACCTACAATGAGCAGTTCTTC. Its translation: CAAAGQGAPITYNEQFF.

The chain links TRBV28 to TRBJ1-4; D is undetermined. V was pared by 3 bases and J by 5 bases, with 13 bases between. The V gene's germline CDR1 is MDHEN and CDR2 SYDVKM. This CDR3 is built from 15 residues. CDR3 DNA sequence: TGTGCCAGCAGTTTTGTAACCGCCGGGAATGAAAAACTGTTTTTT. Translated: CASSFVTAGNEKLFF.

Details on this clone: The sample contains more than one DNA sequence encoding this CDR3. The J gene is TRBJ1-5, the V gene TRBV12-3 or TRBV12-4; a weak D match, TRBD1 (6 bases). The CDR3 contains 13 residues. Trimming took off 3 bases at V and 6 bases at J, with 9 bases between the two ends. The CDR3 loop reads CASSFRGGQPQHF. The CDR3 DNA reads TGTGCCAGCAGTTTCAGAGGGGGTCAGCCCCAGCATTTT.

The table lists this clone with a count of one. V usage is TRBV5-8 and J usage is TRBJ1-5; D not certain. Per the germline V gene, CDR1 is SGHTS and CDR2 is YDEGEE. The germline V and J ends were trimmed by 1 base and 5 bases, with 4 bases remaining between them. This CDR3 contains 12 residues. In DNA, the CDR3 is TGTGCCAGCAGCTTGAGCCATCAGCCCCAGCATTTT. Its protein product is CASSLSHQPQHF.

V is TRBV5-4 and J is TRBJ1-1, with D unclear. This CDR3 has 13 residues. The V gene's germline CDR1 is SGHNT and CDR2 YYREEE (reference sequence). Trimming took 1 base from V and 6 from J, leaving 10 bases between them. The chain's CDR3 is CASSLSFGPEAFF. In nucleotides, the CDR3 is TGTGCCAGCAGCTTGAGTTTTGGGCCTGAAGCTTTCTTT. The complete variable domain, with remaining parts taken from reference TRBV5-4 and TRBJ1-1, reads ETGVTQSPTHLIKTRGQQVTLRCSSQSGHNTVSWYQQALGQGPQFIFQYYREEENGRGNFPPRFSGLQFPNYSSELNVNALELDDSALYLCASSLSFGPEAFFGQGTRLTVV.